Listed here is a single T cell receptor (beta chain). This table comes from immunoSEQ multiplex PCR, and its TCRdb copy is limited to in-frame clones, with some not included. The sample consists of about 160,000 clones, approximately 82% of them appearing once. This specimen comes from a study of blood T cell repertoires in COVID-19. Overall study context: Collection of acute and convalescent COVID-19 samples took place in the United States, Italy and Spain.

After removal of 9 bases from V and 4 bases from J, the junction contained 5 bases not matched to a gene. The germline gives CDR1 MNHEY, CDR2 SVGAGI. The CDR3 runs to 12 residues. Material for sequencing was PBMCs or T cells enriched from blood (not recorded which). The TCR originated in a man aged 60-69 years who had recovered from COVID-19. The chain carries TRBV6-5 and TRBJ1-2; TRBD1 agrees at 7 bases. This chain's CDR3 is CASDRDSYGYTF. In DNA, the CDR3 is TGTGCCAGTGACCGGGACAGCTATGGCTACACCTTC.